The 24 T cell receptor beta chains below all came from one sample that was sequenced in a study of T cell responses to AZD1222 COVID-19 vaccine (dated by TCRdb to about 2021). The receptor library was made with the immunoSEQ multiplex PCR assay. Sourced from immuneACCESS, this table was stored by TCRdb with only in-frame sequences that have V and J called. A share of the clones is absent; for the studies checked, an unresolved V gene accounts for under half, and the remainder has no known explanation. For this sample the table gives approximately 82,000 clones, of which around nine tenths were detected only once. Under 3.5% of the sample is taken by the ten largest. The intended sense of this specimen's time point label: about 28 days (+/-7) after the second vaccine dose. Here the sequenced sample was peripheral blood, taken 28 days after the second AZD1222 dose. Receptor source: an adult who received the AZD1222 COVID-19 vaccine.

The chain couples TRBV2 to TRBJ2-7, with D possibly TRBD2 on 5 matching bases. The CDR3 totals 14 residues. Trimming cost V 4 bases and J 2 bases, with 12 bases left between them. Germline V CDR1 and CDR2: SNHLY, FYNNEI. Here the CDR3 reads CASSGLAKPYEQYF. The CDR3 DNA reads as TGTGCCAGCAGTGGTCTAGCCAAGCCCTACGAGCAGTACTTC. Full variable domain (missing parts from reference TRBV2 and TRBJ2-7): EPEVTQTPSHQVTQMGQEVILRCVPISNHLYFYWYRQILGQKVEFLVSFYNNEISEKSEIFDDQFSVERPDGSNFTLKIRSTKLEDSAMYFCASSGLAKPYEQYFGPGTRLTVT.

The chain joins TRBV5-1 to TRBJ1-2, with 9 bases fitting TRBD1. Trimming removed 2 bases from V and 1 base from J; junction bases left unmatched: 6. The CDR3 has 16 residues. CDR1 SGHRS and CDR2 YFSETQ come from the germline V gene. In DNA, the CDR3 is TGCGCCAGCAGCTTTTTGGACAGGGGCGATAACTATGGCTACACCTTC. This translates into CASSFLDRGDNYGYTF. Drawing the rest from reference TRBV5-1 and TRBJ1-2, the complete variable domain is KAGVTQTPRYLIKTRGQQVTLSCSPISGHRSVSWYQQTPGQGLQFLFEYFSETQRNKGNFPGRFSGRQFSNSRSEMNVSTLELGDSALYLCASSFLDRGDNYGYTFGSGTRLTVV.

The V and J genes are TRBV6-5 and TRBJ1-5; D possibly corresponds to TRBD1 (6 bases). The germline V gene has CDR1 MNHEY and CDR2 SVGAGI. V was trimmed by 6 bases and J by 2 bases, leaving 11 bases between them. The CDR3 spans 14 residues. CDR3 DNA sequence: TGTGCCAGCAGATCCGGACAGCGCAATCAGCCCCAGCATTTT. Translation gives CASRSGQRNQPQHF.

The V call is TRBV6-1, the J call TRBJ2-1; either TRBD1 or TRBD2 may supply D (5 bases each). V was shortened by 1 base and J by 0 bases, with 7 bases between the two germline ends. The germline CDR1 and CDR2 sequences are MNHNS and SASEGT. The CDR3 length is 15 residues. This chain's CDR3 is CASSEGGSSYNEQFF. As DNA, the CDR3 is TGTGCCAGCAGTGAAGGGGGGAGCTCCTACAATGAGCAGTTCTTC.

The V gene is TRBV5-6, the J gene TRBJ1-2; the D is unclear. The CDR3 sequence is 14 residues long. The V end lost 0 bases, the J end lost 6 bases, and 12 bases lay between the germline ends. The germline CDR1 and CDR2 sequences are SGHDT and YYEEEE. The CDR3 region is CASSLETKENGYTF. For the CDR3, the DNA is TGTGCCAGCAGCTTGGAAACAAAGGAGAATGGCTACACCTTC.

The V gene is TRBV6-5, the J gene TRBJ1-6; D is undetermined. Germline V gene data show CDR1 as MNHEY and CDR2 as SVGAGI. V lost 0 bases to trimming and J lost 3 bases, with 0 bases between them. This CDR3 is 13 amino acids long. Written as DNA, the CDR3 is TGTGCCAGCAGTTACTCCTATAATTCACCCCTCCACTTT. Translation gives CASSYSYNSPLHF.

The genes are TRBV5-5 and TRBJ1-2; possible D gene TRBD1, 6 bases. CDR1 and CDR2 from the germline V gene are SGHKS and YYEKEE (reference sequence). V shed 4 bases and J shed 2 bases, with 12 bases lying between them. The CDR3 is 14 amino acids. The CDR3 loop is CASSQGRTNYGYTF. The CDR3 DNA is TGTGCCAGCAGCCAGGGGAGGACCAACTATGGCTACACCTTC.

CDR3 in amino acids: CASSPGPGRGEQYF. CDR3 nucleotide sequence: TGTGCCAGCAGCCCGGGCCCAGGAAGGGGAGAGCAGTACTTC. The chain employs TRBV4-2 and TRBJ2-7, with a tentative D call TRBD1 (5 bases). The CDR3 loop spans 14 amino acids. V lost 4 bases to trimming and J lost 7 bases, with 17 bases between them. Germline-derived CDR1 and CDR2 are LGHNA and YNFKEQ.

This chain links TRBV7-2 with TRBJ1-5; D is unclear. Trimming removed 6 bases from V and 2 bases from J, with 11 bases in between. This CDR3 spans 14 amino acids. From germline, CDR1 is SGHTA and CDR2 FQGNSA. The chain's CDR3 is CASSTRTGNQPQHF. In DNA, the CDR3 is TGTGCCAGCAGTACTAGGACGGGCAATCAGCCCCAGCATTTT.

This chain joins TRBV5-1 and TRBJ1-4; TRBD1 agrees at 9 bases. The CDR3 has 15 residues. The germline V gene has CDR1 SGHRS and CDR2 YFSETQ. V lost 3 bases and J lost 8; bases outside the gene matches: 8. CDR3 nucleotides: TGCGCCAGCAGCTCCACAGGGGGCAAAGACGAAAAACTGTTTTTT. Its protein is CASSSTGGKDEKLFF.

Comment on this clone: Additional DNA sequences in this sample encode the identical CDR3. The genes are TRBV5-1 and TRBJ1-2; 7 nucleotides align to TRBD1. Germline CDR1 reads SGHRS; CDR2 reads YFSETQ. This CDR3 has 13 residues. After removal of 0 bases from V and 6 bases from J, the junction contained 2 bases not matched to a gene. Here the CDR3 DNA reads TGCGCCAGCAGCTTGGGGCAGGGGGATGGCTACACCTTC. Encoded protein: CASSLGQGDGYTF.

V and J are TRBV28 and TRBJ2-7, with TRBD1 matching 9 bases. The CDR3 has 15 amino acids. Germline V gene data show CDR1 as MDHEN and CDR2 as SYDVKM. Trimming at V came to 6 bases and at J to 0 bases, leaving 6 bases not matched to a gene. The CDR3 bases are TGTGCCAGCAGGGGGGACAGGGACCCCTCCTACGAGCAGTACTTC. Its protein is CASRGDRDPSYEQYF.

This chain connects TRBV12-2 to TRBJ2-1. TRBV12-2 represents a pseudogene. The CDR3 consists of 14 residues. CDR3 protein: CASRLVVGYDEQFF. CDR3 sequence (DNA): TGTGCAAGTCGCTTAGTTGTCGGATACGATGAGCAGTTCTTC.

The genes are TRBV4-1 and TRBJ1-2, with 8 bases identical to TRBD1. CDR3 length equals 16 residues. In germline, CDR1 is MGHRA, CDR2 YSYEKL. V gave up 2 bases and J gave up 5 bases; unmatched junction bases: 10. Here the CDR3 DNA reads TGCGCCAGCAGCCAACCTCGGACAGGGATTGGTTATGGCTACACCTTC. Translating gives CASSQPRTGIGYGYTF.

The V and J genes are TRBV6-5 and TRBJ1-5; 10 bases align to TRBD1. The germline CDR1 and CDR2 sequences are MNHEY and SVGAGI. Trimming at V came to 6 bases and at J to 2 bases, leaving 4 bases not matched to a gene. The CDR3 consists of 15 residues. The CDR3 loop is CASSRDRGGNQPQHF. CDR3 sequence (DNA): TGTGCCAGCAGCCGGGACAGGGGTGGCAATCAGCCCCAGCATTTT.

This chain connects TRBV6-2 or TRBV6-3 to TRBJ1-2; TRBD1 matches 8 bases. In germline, CDR1 is MNHEY, CDR2 SVGEGT. V lost 2 bases to trimming and J lost 6 bases; unmatched junction nucleotides: 26. The CDR3 sequence is 21 residues long. Here the CDR3 DNA reads TGTGCCAGCAGTTACGTTCGGGACAGGACTTCCCCTCATCGGCTGGGGGATGGCTACACCTTC. It encodes CASSYVRDRTSPHRLGDGYTF.

The V call is TRBV28, the J call TRBJ2-3; 8 nucleotides agree with TRBD2. Germline-derived CDR1 and CDR2 are MDHEN and SYDVKM. There are 14 residues in the CDR3. The ends lost 7 bases at V and 0 bases at J; junction bases unmatched: 3. CDR3 amino acids: CASIRGGSTDTQYF. The CDR3 DNA follows: TGTGCCAGCATTCGGGGGGGAAGCACAGATACGCAGTATTTT.

The CDR3 here is CASSSGRDNSPLHF. CDR3 in DNA: TGCGCCAGCAGCTCCGGACGGGATAATTCACCCCTCCACTTT. The rearrangement uses TRBV5-1 and TRBJ1-6; D is unresolved. Trimming removed 3 bases at V and 5 bases at J, with 9 bases between. The CDR3 is 14 residues long. In germline, CDR1 is SGHRS, CDR2 YFSETQ. The whole variable domain, remainder taken from reference TRBV5-1 and TRBJ1-6, is KAGVTQTPRYLIKTRGQQVTLSCSPISGHRSVSWYQQTPGQGLQFLFEYFSETQRNKGNFPGRFSGRQFSNSRSEMNVSTLELGDSALYLCASSSGRDNSPLHFGNGTRLTVT.

V and J are TRBV2 and TRBJ1-6; D is ambiguous. CDR3 length: 13 amino acids. The germline gives CDR1 SNHLY, CDR2 FYNNEI. V dropped 4 bases and J dropped 10 bases, with 11 bases sitting between them. The CDR3 DNA sequence: TGTGCCAGCAGTGTAAGGCAGAAATCACCCCTCCACTTT. Translating it yields CASSVRQKSPLHF.

The chain uses TRBV5-5 and TRBJ1-1; 8 bases are shared with TRBD1. Germline CDR1 is SGHKS and CDR2 is YYEKEE (reference sequence). Trimming removed 1 base from V and 3 bases from J; junction bases left unmatched: 8. The CDR3 is 16 residues long. The CDR3 DNA reads as TGTGCCAGCAGCTTGCAGGGGGCAATAGGTTACACTGAAGCTTTCTTT. Translating gives CASSLQGAIGYTEAFF.

The rearrangement uses TRBV10-1 and TRBJ2-3, with 10 nucleotides matching TRBD1. The V gene end was trimmed by 6 bases and the J gene end by 5 bases; junction bases not matched to a gene: 5. Germline V CDR1 and CDR2: WNHNN, SYGVQD (reference sequence). CDR3 length: 14 amino acids. The CDR3 is CASRGTGAEDTQYF. CDR3 nucleotides: TGCGCCAGCAGGGGGACAGGGGCTGAAGATACGCAGTATTTT.

This chain uses TRBV7-6 with TRBJ1-5, with D unclear. This CDR3 is built from 14 residues. Germline loops: CDR1 SGHVS, CDR2 FNYEAQ. The V end lost 3 bases, the J end lost 1 base, and 7 bases lay between the germline ends. The CDR3 is CASSLKASNQPQHF. The CDR3 bases are TGTGCCAGCAGCTTGAAGGCGAGCAATCAGCCCCAGCATTTT.

V usage is TRBV7-2 and J usage is TRBJ1-6; possibly TRBD1 for D (6 bases). The V gene's germline CDR1 is SGHTA and CDR2 FQGNSA. The CDR3 spans 14 residues. Trimming shortened V by 5 bases and J by 6 bases, and 11 bases separated the two germline ends. This CDR3 is CASSPDSLNSPLHF. The CDR3, as DNA: TGTGCCAGCAGCCCGGACAGCCTTAATTCACCCCTCCACTTT. Full variable domain (remainder filled in from reference TRBV7-2 and TRBJ1-6): GAGVSQSPSNKVTEKGKDVELRCDPISGHTALYWYRQSLGQGLEFLIYFQGNSAPDKSGLPSDRFSAERTGGSVSTLTIQRTQQEDSAVYLCASSPDSLNSPLHFGNGTRLTVT.

The chain combines TRBV6-6 with TRBJ2-2; perhaps D is TRBD1 or TRBD2 (5 bases each). Trimming stripped 6 bases from V and 1 base from J, with 15 bases between. Germline CDR1 is MNHNY and CDR2 is SVGAGI (reference sequence). The CDR3 has 16 amino acids. The CDR3 loop is CASRWDRTKNTGELFF. Written as DNA, the CDR3 is TGTGCCAGCAGATGGGACCGAACGAAGAACACCGGGGAGCTGTTTTTT.